This T cell receptor beta chain was recovered during a study of cytomegalovirus exposure and HLA in healthy donors. On the study more broadly: Some 85 million unique TCRs from HLA-typed donors were held in an early data release. Study outcomes and limitations: Reportedly, cytomegalovirus status was diagnosed with high sensitivity and specificity. Researchers reported in a later analysis that common viral pathogens appeared linked to several top clusters. In vitro experiments confirmed that a few CMV-associated chains were specific for CMV antigens.

This clone was found a few times. What it binds is unknown. The PCR had 60 Vbeta and 13 Jbeta primers. The repertoire was sequenced with immunoSEQ multiplex PCR; TCRdb's copy has only in-frame clones and lacks some. The sample has fewer than 250,000 clones, just under 75% seen once. Germline trimming cut 6 bases from V and 3 bases from J; bases unmatched to any gene: 7. Germline CDR1 is SNHLY and CDR2 is FYNNEI. The CDR3 is made up of 15 amino acids. The sequence was collected from a woman under 40 in good health and CMV-seropositive. The specimen was PBMCs. The V and J genes are TRBV2 and TRBJ2-3, with 9 bases fitting TRBD2. Written as DNA, the CDR3 is TGTGCCAGCAGGGATAGCGGGAGTGGTACAGATACGCAGTATTTT. Translating it yields CASRDSGSGTDTQYF.